This TCR beta chain appears in the sequencing data of a study of T cell repertoires in ileal Crohn's disease. The CDR3 loop spans 13 amino acids. J lost 4 bases, V lost 4 bases, and 4 bases had no gene match. Per germline, CDR1 SQVTM and CDR2 ANQGSEA. Only in-frame clones appear in the TCRdb table, and some are missing; sequencing was by immunoSEQ multiplex PCR. The table lists approximately 27,000 clones, just under 80% of them singletons. Sequenced material: ileal tissue. The clonotype comes from an adult with Crohn's disease. V usage is TRBV29-1 and J usage is TRBJ1-3; 7 bases are a match to TRBD1. DNA of the CDR3: TGCAGCGTTGCCAAGGGACAGGGAAACACCATATATTTT. It encodes CSVAKGQGNTIYF.